Listed below are T cell receptor beta chains from one sample, sequenced in a study of CD8 T cells in Susac syndrome. Each CDR3 protein gets one entry after TCRdb re-called the immunoSEQ multiplex PCR reads with MiXCR. The sample carries about 300,000 distinct CDR3 sequences, about 88% recorded once. Sequences were obtained from CD8+ T cells from PBMCs. The receptors derive from a human donor with multiple sclerosis. Each CDR3 is given with its conserved first and last residue. The D gene is left open where the match is weak. The size field is filled for only some rows; it gives once, few, many or a size class.

-	-	TRBV10-3	TRBJ2-5	TGTGCCGTTAGCGGATCGTACCAAGAGACCCAGTACTTC	CAVSGSYQETQYF
-	-	TRBV11-2	TRBJ2-5	TGTGCCAGCAGCTTAGGTCTGGGGAAAGAGACCCAGTACTTC	CASSLGLGKETQYF
-	once	TRBV19	TRBJ2-1	TGTGCCAGTAGTATGCCTTTCGAGCGCAGAAGAGGTGAGCAGTTCTTC	CASSMPFERRRGEQFF
-	-	TRBV29-1	TRBJ2-2	TGCAGCGTTGTAGGTGGGGCCGGGGAGCTGTTTTTT	CSVVGGAGELFF
-	-	TRBV3-1	TRBJ1-3	TGTGCCAGCAGCCAAGATCTGGGCGGAATCCCCTCTGGAAACACCATATATTTT	CASSQDLGGIPSGNTIYF
-	-	TRBV28	TRBJ1-6	TGTGCCAGCAGGAAGGACAGTTCGTATAATTCACCCCTCCACTTT	CASRKDSSYNSPLHF
-	few	TRBV11-2	TRBJ2-7	TGTGCCAGCAGCTTAGGTCTAGGCGGCTACGAGCAGTACTTC	CASSLGLGGYEQYF
TRBD2	-	TRBV3-1	TRBJ2-5	TGTGCCAGCAGCCAACGAGGGACTAGCGGACTCCACTGTATGAAGGGGACCCAGTACTTC	CASSQRGTSGLHCMKGTQYF
-	-	TRBV19	TRBJ2-1	TGTGCCAGTAGTATTAGTGGGGAAGCCTACAATGAGCAGTTCTTC	CASSISGEAYNEQFF
TRBD1	-	TRBV15	TRBJ2-2	TGTGCCACCAGCTCCCGGGACAGGGGGGACACCGGGGAGCTGTTTTTT	CATSSRDRGDTGELFF
TRBD1	-	TRBV18	TRBJ2-1	TGTGCCAGCTCACCACCGACAGGGTCGGATGAGCAGTTCTTC	CASSPPTGSDEQFF
TRBD2	-	TRBV29-1	TRBJ2-2	TGCAGCCCCCATGGGACTAGCGGGTCGAACACCGGGGAGCTGTTTTTT	CSPHGTSGSNTGELFF
-	once	TRBV5-6	TRBJ2-2	TGTGCCAGCAGCTTAGGATCTGTGAACACCGGGGAGCTGTTTTTT	CASSLGSVNTGELFF
-	once	TRBV2	TRBJ2-3	TGTGCCAGCAGTGTAAAAGATACGCAGTATTTT	CASSVKDTQYF
-	-	TRBV5-4	TRBJ2-7	TGTGCCAGCAGCTTCACCTCAGGGGTTTCAGGCGATAAGCAGTACTTC	CASSFTSGVSGDKQYF
-	few	TRBV9	TRBJ2-3	TGTGCCAGCAGCGTAGCTGGGACAGATACGCAGTATTTT	CASSVAGTDTQYF
-	-	TRBV11-1	TRBJ2-1	TGTGCCAGCAGCTTAGTAGTGGGACGCGACGAGCGTTCGGGCTACAATGAGCAGTTCTTC	CASSLVVGRDERSGYNEQFF
-	-	TRBV29-1	TRBJ2-3	TGCAGCGTTGCTGAAATCGGGGGCACAGATACGCAGTATTTT	CSVAEIGGTDTQYF
-	-	TRBV27	TRBJ2-6	TGTGCCAGCAGGTGGGCGGGGGCCAACGTCCTGACTTTC	CASRWAGANVLTF
TRBD2	-	TRBV6-2/TRBV6-3	TRBJ2-1	TGTGCCAGGCGAGCGGGAGGGCCAGAACCCTTTGAGTTCAATGAGCAGTTCTTC	CARRAGGPEPFEFNEQFF
-	-	TRBV30	TRBJ2-7	TGTGCCTGGAGTGTAGGGCCAGGGATCTACGAGCAGTACTTC	CAWSVGPGIYEQYF
-	-	TRBV29-1	TRBJ2-1	TGCAGCGTCGATGCTTTAGGGACTTACAATGAGCAGTTCTTC	CSVDALGTYNEQFF